The source of this T cell receptor beta chain is a study of blood T cells in healthy people across ages. In the study overall: Capture by template switching was about one barcoded beta molecule per two T cells. Study observations and caveats: Roughly linearly, TCR beta diversity per million T cells fell as age increased. Estimates based on one million T cells were treated as lower bounds. Correlation between TCR beta diversity and naive T cell percentage was strong.

The CDR3 spans 15 residues. V lost 1 base to trimming and J lost 2 bases, with 12 bases between them. CDR1 SGHTA and CDR2 FQGNSA come from the germline V gene. A sample-barcoded 5' primer and a J-beta primer mix were used in a second PCR of roughly 7 to 11 cycles. TCRdb redid the calling of the 5' RACE reads with MiXCR, one entry per CDR3 protein. The sample has 910,000 or so distinct CDR3 sequences; about 51% are singletons. Concerning this clonotype itself: Its antigen is unknown.

Sequenced material: blood. The chain joins TRBV7-2 to TRBJ2-7; no clear D gene. This clonotype was obtained from a woman aged 55-70 years in good health. In DNA, the CDR3 is TGTGCCAGCAGCTTAGTTGTTGCGGTCCCCTACGAGCAGTACTTC. Translation: CASSLVVAVPYEQYF.